The 13 T cell receptor beta chains below come from one sample, sequenced in a study of T cell repertoires in cytomegalovirus infection. One entry per CDR3 protein results from TCRdb running MiXCR on the reads. This table holds about 300,000 distinct CDR3 sequences, 9.6% found once. The specimen was PBMCs. The receptors come from a human donor in good health (CMV status not recorded). Some clones in this sample may be carry-over from other donors' samples.

V and J are TRBV3-1 and TRBJ1-5, with D unclear. Germline values: CDR1 LGHDT, CDR2 YNNKEL (reference sequence). V lost 0 bases and J lost 7, with 10 bases in between. The CDR3 has 14 amino acids. CDR3 amino acids: CASSQDQERQPQHF. The CDR3 DNA follows: TGTGCCAGCAGCCAAGATCAAGAGAGACAGCCCCAGCATTTT. Variable domain in full (rest from reference TRBV3-1 and TRBJ1-5): DTAVSQTPKYLVTQMGNDKSIKCEQNLGHDTMYWYKQDSKKFLKIMFSYNNKELIINETVPNRFSPKSPDKAHLNLHINSLELGDSAVYFCASSQDQERQPQHFGDGTRLSIL.

At least ten counts were recorded for this clonotype. The chain is built from TRBV7-2 and TRBJ2-3; D is ambiguous. V lost 1 base to trimming and J lost 8 bases, with 13 bases between them. The CDR3 is made up of 14 amino acids. Germline CDR1 and CDR2: SGHTA and FQGNSA. CDR3 coding DNA: TGTGCCAGCAGCTTAGTAACGGTCTCGAGTACGCAGTATTTT. Translating gives CASSLVTVSSTQYF.

This clonotype was counted only a few times. The genes are TRBV29-1 and TRBJ2-2, with D possibly TRBD1 on 6 matching bases. The CDR3 is made up of 14 amino acids. V was shortened by 4 bases and J by 5 bases, with 14 bases between the two germline ends. CDR1 is SQVTM, CDR2 ANQGSEA, per germline. DNA for the CDR3: TGCAGCGTTGGCCAGGGGACGTTGACCGGGGAGCTGTTTTTT. Translated: CSVGQGTLTGELFF.

This clonotype was detected many times. The gene calls are TRBV20-1 and TRBJ2-1, with 9 bases matching TRBD2. The CDR3 is made up of 16 amino acids. Germline CDR1 is DFQATT and CDR2 is SNEGSKA (reference sequence). Losses at the gene ends were 0 bases for V and 8 bases for J; bases not matched to a gene: 11. The CDR3 is CSARDRGGGALHEQFF. The DNA of the CDR3 is TGCAGTGCTAGAGATCGGGGCGGGGGGGCCTTGCATGAGCAGTTCTTC.

The V call is TRBV5-1, the J call TRBJ2-1, with D perhaps matching TRBD2 (6 bases). Germline V gene sequence: CDR1 SGHRS, CDR2 YFSETQ. The length of the CDR3 is 15 residues. Trimming pared 3 bases from V and 2 bases from J, leaving 12 bases between. CDR3 nucleotides: TGCGCCAGCAGCTCATTGGGGGGTGCCTACAATGAGCAGTTCTTC. Its translation: CASSSLGGAYNEQFF.

This clonotype has a count of ten or more. J is TRBJ2-1 and V is TRBV7-8; D is perhaps TRBD1 (6 bases). This CDR3 region has 17 residues. Per the germline V gene, CDR1 is SGHVS and CDR2 is FQNEAQ. V was clipped by 1 base and J by 4 bases, with 17 bases between them. The CDR3 nucleotides read TGTGCCAGCAGCTTAGAAGACAGGAGTTGGGAGTACAATGAGCAGTTCTTC. Protein sequence: CASSLEDRSWEYNEQFF.

The chain carries TRBV28 and TRBJ1-5, with D uncertain. Trimming cost V 7 bases and J 4 bases, with 11 bases left between them. CDR1 and CDR2 (germline): MDHEN, SYDVKM. CDR3 length: 13 amino acids. The DNA of the CDR3 is TGTGCCAGCACCCTTGAGGCGAATCAGCCCCAGCATTTT. It encodes CASTLEANQPQHF.

This clonotype appeared many times. The chain links TRBV3-1 to TRBJ1-2; 9 nucleotides line up with TRBD1. This CDR3 contains 14 residues. V was clipped by 4 bases and J by 2 bases; unmatched bases: 2. CDR1 is LGHDT, CDR2 YNNKEL, per germline (reference sequence). DNA of the CDR3: TGTGCCAGCAGCCCGACAGGGGGAAACTATGGCTACACCTTC. It yields the protein CASSPTGGNYGYTF.

The rearrangement uses TRBV7-3 and TRBJ2-7, with TRBD1 matching over 12 bases. In germline, CDR1 is SGHTA, CDR2 FQGTGA. V dropped 1 base and J dropped 7; count of bases not matched to a gene: 5. The CDR3 spans 15 residues. This CDR3 reads CASSLRGTGGNEQYV. CDR3 DNA: TGTGCCAGCAGCTTAAGAGGGACAGGGGGCAATGAGCAGTACGTC.

Many counts were recorded for this clonotype. The chain is built from TRBV4-1 and TRBJ2-7, with D tentatively TRBD2 (5 bases). This CDR3 is 13 amino acids long. CDR1 and CDR2 from the germline V gene are MGHRA and YSYEKL. V was shortened by 0 bases and J by 6 bases, with 9 bases between the two germline ends. CDR3 sequence reads: CASSQDIASEQYV. The CDR3 nucleotides are TGCGCCAGCAGCCAAGATATAGCGAGCGAGCAGTACGTC.

This clonotype showed up just a few times. The V call is TRBV19, the J call TRBJ2-2, with TRBD2 as a possible D gene (6 bases). The CDR3 totals 13 residues. CDR1 and CDR2 (germline): LNHDA, SQIVND (reference sequence). Trimming removed 7 bases from V and 4 bases from J, with 10 bases in between. As DNA, the CDR3 is TGTGCCAGTAAGCCCGGGAGCACCGGGGAGCTGTTTTTT. This codes for CASKPGSTGELFF.

This clonotype was found a few times. This chain connects TRBV28 to TRBJ1-5; D gene ambiguous. Germline V gene lookup returns CDR1 MDHEN and CDR2 SYDVKM. The CDR3 has 13 amino acids. V lost 6 bases to trimming and J lost 3 bases, with 9 bases between them. CDR3 nucleotide sequence: TGTGCCAGCAGCGTTGGACTCAATCAGCCCCAGCATTTT. It encodes CASSVGLNQPQHF.

Many counts were recorded for this clonotype. The V and J genes are TRBV7-2 and TRBJ2-1, with 8 bases matching TRBD2. The ends lost 8 bases at V and 6 bases at J; junction bases unmatched: 15. Germline V lookup: CDR1 SGHTA, CDR2 FQGNSA. This CDR3 has 16 amino acids. The CDR3 nucleotides are TGTGCCAGCTGTTCCACCGAGGGACTAGGCCTCAATGAGCAGTTCTTC. Protein: CASCSTEGLGLNEQFF.